The 18 T cell receptor beta chains presented below share a single source sample, sequenced in a study of blood T cell repertoires in COVID-19. Using immunoSEQ multiplex PCR, the repertoire was profiled, and TCRdb retains in-frame clones only, with some absent. The table shows roughly 43,000 clones, with 90% occurring only once. The sample was peripheral blood. The receptors derive from a man aged 45-65 years with active COVID-19.

This clone was picked up a small number of times. V and J are TRBV12-3 or TRBV12-4 and TRBJ1-2; no reliable D call. V lost 5 bases, J lost 7 bases, and 8 bases lay in between. The CDR3 has 11 amino acids. Written as DNA, the CDR3 is TGTGCCAGCAGTCTCACGGGTGGCTACACCTTC. The encoded protein is CASSLTGGYTF.

The chain is built from TRBV10-3 and TRBJ1-6; D might be TRBD1 (6 bases). CDR3 length: 13 residues. V was trimmed by 7 bases and J by 7 bases, leaving 11 bases between them. Germline CDR1 and CDR2: ENHRY and SYGVKD. The CDR3 coding sequence is TGTGCCATCACGCAGGGGAGCAATTCACCCCTCCACTTT. Its protein product is CAITQGSNSPLHF.

J is TRBJ1-1 and V is TRBV5-1; D gene uncertain. Looked up from germline, CDR1 is SGHRS and CDR2 is YFSETQ. The CDR3 extends over 13 amino acids. V was trimmed by 1 base and J by 2 bases, leaving 6 bases between them. For the CDR3, the DNA is TGCGCCAGCAGCTTGACAGATAACACTGAAGCTTTCTTT. Residues: CASSLTDNTEAFF.

This chain links TRBV6-5 with TRBJ1-2, with D perhaps matching TRBD1 (5 bases). The CDR3 is 13 residues long. Per germline, CDR1 MNHEY and CDR2 SVGAGI. The V and J ends lost 7 bases and 1 base respectively, with 10 bases between them. In DNA form, the CDR3 reads TGTGCCAGCACTTGGCAGGGTAACTATGGCTACACCTTC. This encodes CASTWQGNYGYTF.

The chain recombines TRBV6-5 with TRBJ2-1; 10 nucleotides match TRBD1. The germline gives CDR1 MNHEY, CDR2 SVGAGI. The CDR3 sequence is 14 residues long. The V gene end was trimmed by 4 bases and the J gene end by 7 bases; junction bases not matched to a gene: 4. CDR3 region: CASSFWTGGNEQFF. CDR3 nucleotides: TGTGCCAGCAGTTTTTGGACAGGGGGTAATGAGCAGTTCTTC.

The V and J genes are TRBV3-1 (or the pseudogene TRBV3-2) and TRBJ1-2, with D maybe TRBD1 (5 bases). V dropped 1 base and J dropped 9 bases, with 9 bases sitting between them. This CDR3 has 12 amino acids. Germline lookup yields CDR1 LGHDT and CDR2 YNNKEL (reference sequence). This CDR3 reads CASSQGGSRYTF. The DNA of the CDR3 is TGTGCCAGCAGCCAAGGGGGCAGCCGCTACACCTTC.

The rearrangement uses TRBV5-6 and TRBJ1-2; a possible D gene is TRBD1 (5 bases). This CDR3 spans 14 amino acids. V was clipped by 2 bases and J by 0 bases, with 8 bases between them. CDR1 and CDR2 from the germline V gene are SGHDT and YYEEEE. CDR3 amino acids: CASSLIQANYGYTF. CDR3 coding DNA: TGTGCCAGCAGCTTAATACAGGCTAACTATGGCTACACCTTC.

The J gene is TRBJ1-1, the V gene TRBV5-1, with D possibly being TRBD1 (5 bases). With 1 base removed from V and 4 bases from J, the gap between germline ends came to 14 bases. CDR3 length equals 15 residues. Germline V gives CDR1 SGHRS, CDR2 YFSETQ. The chain's CDR3 is CASSLRAGGSTEAFF. The CDR3 DNA is TGCGCCAGCAGCTTGAGGGCGGGGGGTTCCACTGAAGCTTTCTTT.

This clone was seen only once. The J gene is TRBJ2-3, the V gene TRBV6-5; 9 bases map to TRBD1. Germline V gives CDR1 MNHEY, CDR2 SVGAGI. The CDR3 loop spans 14 amino acids. Trimming at V came to 7 bases and at J to 3 bases, leaving 5 bases not matched to a gene. The CDR3 DNA sequence: TGTGCCAGCAAGAAGACAGGGGGAACAGATACGCAGTATTTT. Amino acids: CASKKTGGTDTQYF.

This chain joins TRBV6-5 and TRBJ1-2, with D tentatively TRBD1 (6 bases). The germline gives CDR1 MNHEY, CDR2 SVGAGI. The CDR3 has 14 amino acids. Trimming cost V 2 bases and J 4 bases, with 11 bases left between them. CDR3 sequence: CASSYQQGRYGYTF. CDR3 DNA sequence: TGTGCCAGCAGTTACCAACAGGGTCGCTATGGCTACACCTTC.

The CDR3 here is CASSLSGGGFYGYTF. The CDR3 DNA is TGTGCCAGCAGCTTGTCGGGGGGCGGATTCTATGGCTACACCTTC. The chain links TRBV5-4 to TRBJ1-2; tentative D call: TRBD1 (6 bases). From germline, CDR1 is SGHNT and CDR2 YYREEE (reference sequence). Trimming left V 1 base short and J 4 bases short, with 14 bases between. The CDR3 extends over 15 amino acids. The full variable domain, with the rest looked up from reference TRBV5-4 and TRBJ1-2, is ETGVTQSPTHLIKTRGQQVTLRCSSQSGHNTVSWYQQALGQGPQFIFQYYREEENGRGNFPPRFSGLQFPNYSSELNVNALELDDSALYLCASSLSGGGFYGYTFGSGTRLTVV.

The chain couples TRBV6-6 to TRBJ2-1; TRBD1 matches 9 bases. Germline V CDR1 and CDR2: MNHNY, SVGAGI (reference sequence). The V and J ends lost 0 bases and 8 bases, in that order; junction bases with no gene match: 8. The CDR3 spans 16 residues. CDR3 residues: CASSYSKRDRVHEQFF. CDR3 in DNA: TGTGCCAGCAGTTACTCGAAACGGGACAGGGTGCATGAGCAGTTCTTC.

V is TRBV27 and J is TRBJ1-1; weak D call: TRBD1 (6 bases). Germline V lookup: CDR1 MNHEY, CDR2 SMNVEV (reference sequence). This CDR3 spans 18 amino acids. Trimming removed 4 bases from V and 3 bases from J, with 24 bases in between. The CDR3 sequence: CASSSMGGQGQDDTEAFF. The CDR3 nucleotides are TGTGCCAGCAGTTCTATGGGGGGGCAGGGGCAAGACGACACTGAAGCTTTCTTT.

The rearrangement joins TRBV4-1 to TRBJ1-2, with D possibly TRBD1 on 5 matching bases. The V gene's germline CDR1 is MGHRA and CDR2 YSYEKL. The CDR3 spans 14 residues. Between the trimmed V and J ends, which lost 3 bases and 10 bases, there was a span of 18 bases. Written as DNA, the CDR3 is TGCGCCAGCAGCCAGATTAGCTTCGACAGTTTCTACACCTTC. This translates into CASSQISFDSFYTF.

The chain carries TRBV5-1 and TRBJ2-2; a weak D match, TRBD1 (6 bases). The CDR3 extends over 15 amino acids. Germline V gene data show CDR1 as SGHRS and CDR2 as YFSETQ. The germline V and J ends were trimmed by 9 bases and 5 bases, with 20 bases remaining between them. The CDR3 DNA reads TGCGCCACCGGATCAGGGGAAGGGAAAACCGGGGAGCTGTTTTTT. It is translated as CATGSGEGKTGELFF.

This clone has only a few counts. This sequence joins TRBV27 and TRBJ1-5; D gene unclear. The V end lost 3 bases, the J end lost 0 bases, and 9 bases lay between the germline ends. The length of the CDR3 is 15 residues. Looked up from germline, CDR1 is MNHEY and CDR2 is SMNVEV (reference sequence). The DNA for the CDR3 is TGTGCCAGCAGTTTTGGGCCCTATAGCAATCAGCCCCAGCATTTT. Protein product: CASSFGPYSNQPQHF.

The V and J genes are TRBV9 and TRBJ2-1, with 8 bases fitting TRBD2. Germline trimming cut 4 bases from V and 9 bases from J; bases unmatched to any gene: 12. The germline gives CDR1 SGDLS, CDR2 YYNGEE. The CDR3 runs 15 residues. This chain's CDR3 is CASSLGTRRVAEQFF. In DNA, the CDR3 is TGTGCCAGCAGCCTAGGGACTAGAAGGGTTGCTGAGCAGTTCTTC.

The gene calls are TRBV28 and TRBJ2-3, with D unresolved. The CDR3 is 15 residues long. The V end lost 2 bases, the J end lost 11 bases, and 20 bases lay between the germline ends. Per the germline V gene, CDR1 is MDHEN and CDR2 is SYDVKM. The chain's CDR3 is CASSLDHQVPRWQYF. The CDR3 nucleotides read TGTGCCAGCAGTTTAGACCATCAGGTCCCACGATGGCAGTATTTT.